Listed below are T cell receptor beta chains from one sample, sequenced in a study of cytomegalovirus exposure and HLA in healthy donors. Only in-frame clones appear in the TCRdb table, and some are missing; sequencing was by immunoSEQ multiplex PCR. The sample consists of about 77,000 clones, about four fifths of them appearing once. Sample: PBMCs. All receptors derive from a man aged 35-49 years in good health and CMV-seronegative. The CDR3 runs from the conserved cysteine through the conserved F or W. The order of the fields is D gene, V gene, J gene, clone size, CDR3 protein, CDR3 DNA. D genes are given only for firm matches. A row's size may be missing; if present it is once, few, many or a size class.

d_gene: -; v_gene: TRBV10-3; j_gene: TRBJ1-1; abundance: -; CDR3aa: CAIADSIEAFF; CDR3nt: TGTGCCATCGCCGACTCGATAGAAGCTTTCTTT
d_gene: TRBD1; v_gene: TRBV7-3; j_gene: TRBJ2-3; abundance: -; CDR3aa: CASSSGQHTDTQYF; CDR3nt: TGTGCCAGCAGTTCGGGACAGCACACAGATACGCAGTATTTT
d_gene: TRBD1; v_gene: TRBV19; j_gene: TRBJ2-7; abundance: -; CDR3aa: CAVGDRAKYEQYF; CDR3nt: TGTGCCGTTGGGGACAGGGCAAAGTACGAGCAGTACTTC
d_gene: -; v_gene: TRBV6-5; j_gene: TRBJ1-4; abundance: -; CDR3aa: CASSGGATNEKLFF; CDR3nt: TGTGCCAGCAGTGGAGGGGCAACTAATGAAAAACTGTTTTTT
d_gene: -; v_gene: TRBV6-5; j_gene: TRBJ1-2; abundance: -; CDR3aa: CASSYGISKNYGYTF; CDR3nt: TGTGCCAGCAGTTACGGCATCTCAAAGAACTATGGCTACACCTTC
d_gene: -; v_gene: TRBV5-6; j_gene: TRBJ2-1; abundance: -; CDR3aa: CASQLEARSPDYNEQFF; CDR3nt: TGTGCCAGCCAGCTTGAGGCGAGGAGCCCCGACTACAATGAGCAGTTCTTC
d_gene: -; v_gene: TRBV7-2; j_gene: TRBJ2-5; abundance: once; CDR3aa: CASSLLIQETQYF; CDR3nt: TGTGCCAGCAGCCTCCTAATTCAAGAGACCCAGTACTTC
d_gene: TRBD1; v_gene: TRBV7-8; j_gene: TRBJ2-5; abundance: -; CDR3aa: CASSYRTGGTETQYF; CDR3nt: TGTGCCAGCAGCTACCGGACAGGGGGCACCGAGACCCAGTACTTC
d_gene: -; v_gene: TRBV5-7; j_gene: TRBJ1-5; abundance: -; CDR3aa: CASSFVRIGNQPQHF; CDR3nt: TGTGCCAGCAGCTTCGTAAGAATAGGCAATCAGCCCCAGCATTTT
d_gene: -; v_gene: TRBV4-2; j_gene: TRBJ1-2; abundance: -; CDR3aa: CASSQDQVLTGGYTF; CDR3nt: TGTGCCAGCAGCCAAGATCAAGTTCTAACCGGTGGCTACACCTTC
d_gene: -; v_gene: TRBV19; j_gene: TRBJ1-5; abundance: few; CDR3aa: CASSMYRTSNQPQHF; CDR3nt: TGTGCCAGTAGTATGTACAGGACTAGCAATCAGCCCCAGCATTTT
d_gene: TRBD2; v_gene: TRBV5-4; j_gene: TRBJ2-1; abundance: -; CDR3aa: CASSAGGGSSYNEQFF; CDR3nt: TGTGCCAGCAGCGCGGGAGGGGGGAGCTCCTACAATGAGCAGTTCTTC
d_gene: TRBD1; v_gene: TRBV5-4; j_gene: TRBJ2-7; abundance: -; CDR3aa: CASSSRDSSYEQYF; CDR3nt: TGTGCCAGCAGCTCCAGGGACAGCTCCTACGAGCAGTACTTC
d_gene: TRBD1; v_gene: TRBV27; j_gene: TRBJ1-3; abundance: once; CDR3aa: CASSRRTGSNSGNTIYF; CDR3nt: TGTGCCAGCAGTCGACGGACAGGGTCCAACTCTGGAAACACCATATATTTT
d_gene: -; v_gene: TRBV25-1; j_gene: TRBJ2-3; abundance: -; CDR3aa: CASSEARGTDTQYF; CDR3nt: TGTGCCAGCAGTGAGGCGCGGGGCACAGATACGCAGTATTTT
d_gene: -; v_gene: TRBV6-6; j_gene: TRBJ1-3; abundance: -; CDR3aa: CASTWTAGNTIYF; CDR3nt: TGTGCCAGCACTTGGACAGCTGGAAACACCATATATTTT
d_gene: TRBD2; v_gene: TRBV5-1; j_gene: TRBJ2-1; abundance: few; CDR3aa: CASSLRTSGVYNEQFF; CDR3nt: TGCGCCAGCAGCTTGCGGACTAGCGGGGTTTACAATGAGCAGTTCTTC
d_gene: -; v_gene: TRBV9; j_gene: TRBJ2-2; abundance: -; CDR3aa: CASSMQNTGELFF; CDR3nt: TGTGCCAGCAGCATGCAGAATACCGGGGAGCTGTTTTTT